This T cell receptor (beta chain) was observed in a study of cytomegalovirus exposure and HLA in healthy donors. Across the study: In an early release, HLA-typed donors contributed roughly 85 million unique TCR sequences.

To note about this clone: Antigen specificity is unknown.

V lost 5 bases to trimming and J lost 4 bases, with 14 bases between them. The CDR3 is made up of 14 amino acids. CDR1 is MNHNS and CDR2 is SASEGT in the germline V gene. The PCR made use of 60 Vbeta and 13 Jbeta primers. Profiled with immunoSEQ multiplex PCR; TCRdb holds only in-frame clones, not every one. The sample includes 130,000 or so clones, just under 75% of them seen just once. Study conclusions and caveats: For most TCR beta V segments, an earlier analysis put the productive rate at about 87% or about 30% of the time. Further analysis, carried out later, found HLA-associated TCR beta chains more clonally expanded than equally common other chains. Three chains linked to CMV were shown in vitro to be specific for CMV antigens.

The chain joins TRBV6-1 to TRBJ1-2, with no clear D. The receptor comes from a man aged 35 to 55 in good health and CMV-seropositive. Sequenced sample: PBMCs. The CDR3 loop is CASSIRTFGYGYTF. CDR3 DNA: TGTGCCAGCAGTATACGGACTTTTGGCTATGGCTACACCTTC.